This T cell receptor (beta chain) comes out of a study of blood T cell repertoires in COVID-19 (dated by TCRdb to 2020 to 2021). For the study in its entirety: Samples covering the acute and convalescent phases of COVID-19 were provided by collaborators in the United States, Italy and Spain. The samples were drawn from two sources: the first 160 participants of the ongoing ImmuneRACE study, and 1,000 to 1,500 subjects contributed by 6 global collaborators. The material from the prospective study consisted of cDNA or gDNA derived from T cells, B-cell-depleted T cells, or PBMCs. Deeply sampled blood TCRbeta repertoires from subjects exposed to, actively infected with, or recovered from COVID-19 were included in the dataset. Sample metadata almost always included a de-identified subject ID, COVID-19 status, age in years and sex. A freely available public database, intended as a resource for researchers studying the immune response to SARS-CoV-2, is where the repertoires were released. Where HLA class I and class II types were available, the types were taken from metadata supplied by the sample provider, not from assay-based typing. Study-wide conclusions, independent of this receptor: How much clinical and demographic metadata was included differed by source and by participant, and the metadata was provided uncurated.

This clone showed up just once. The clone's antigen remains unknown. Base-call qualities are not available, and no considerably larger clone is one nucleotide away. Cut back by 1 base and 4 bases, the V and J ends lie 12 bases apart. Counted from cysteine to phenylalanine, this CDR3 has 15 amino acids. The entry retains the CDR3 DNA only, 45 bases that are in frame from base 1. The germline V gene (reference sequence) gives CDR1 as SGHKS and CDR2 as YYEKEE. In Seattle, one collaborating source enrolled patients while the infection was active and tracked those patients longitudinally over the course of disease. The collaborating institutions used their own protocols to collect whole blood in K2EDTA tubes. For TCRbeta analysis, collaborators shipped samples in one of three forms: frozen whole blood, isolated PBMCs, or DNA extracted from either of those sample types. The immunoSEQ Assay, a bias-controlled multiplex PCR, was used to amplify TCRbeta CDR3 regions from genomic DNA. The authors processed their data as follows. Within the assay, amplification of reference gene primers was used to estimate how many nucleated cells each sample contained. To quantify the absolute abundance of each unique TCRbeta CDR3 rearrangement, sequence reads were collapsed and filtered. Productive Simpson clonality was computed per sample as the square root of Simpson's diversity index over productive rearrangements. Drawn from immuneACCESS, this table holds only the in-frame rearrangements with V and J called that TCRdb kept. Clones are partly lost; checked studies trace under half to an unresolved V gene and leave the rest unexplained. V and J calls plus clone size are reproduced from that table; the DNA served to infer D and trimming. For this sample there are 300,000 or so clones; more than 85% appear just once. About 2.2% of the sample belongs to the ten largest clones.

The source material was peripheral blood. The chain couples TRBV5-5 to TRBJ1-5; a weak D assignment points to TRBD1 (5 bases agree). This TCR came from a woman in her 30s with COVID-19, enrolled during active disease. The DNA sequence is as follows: TGTGCCAGCAGCTTGACGGCAGGGCCGAATCAGCCCCAGCATTTT. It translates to CASSLTAGPNQPQHF.